This T cell receptor (beta chain) appears in the sequencing data of a study of CD4+ T cells in melanoma. Whole-study results and caveats: Diverse differentiation states were reported for melanoma neoantigen-specific CD4+ T cells.

Sequencing used immunoSEQ multiplex PCR; TCRdb keeps in-frame clones, though not all of them. The data show some 10,000 clones, approximately 71% seen once. With respect to this clone: Its antigen is still unknown.

Germline assignment: CDR1 KGHSH and CDR2 LQKENI. Trimming removed 6 bases at V and 4 bases at J, with 16 bases between. This CDR3 has 15 amino acids. Sequenced material: cells from a culture (not recorded whether cultured in vitro). The chain links TRBV18 to TRBJ2-1; D uncertain. This TCR derives from a human donor with melanoma. In DNA, the CDR3 is TGTGCCAGCTCCGCCGCGGCTACCCGATACAATGAGCAGTTCTTC. Translated, it gives CASSAAATRYNEQFF. The full variable domain, completed using reference TRBV18 and TRBJ2-1, is NAGVMQNPRHLVRRRGQEARLRCSPMKGHSHVYWYRQLPEEGLKFMVYLQKENIIDESGMPKERFSAEFPKEGPSILRIQQVVRGDSAAYFCASSAAATRYNEQFFGPGTRLTVL.